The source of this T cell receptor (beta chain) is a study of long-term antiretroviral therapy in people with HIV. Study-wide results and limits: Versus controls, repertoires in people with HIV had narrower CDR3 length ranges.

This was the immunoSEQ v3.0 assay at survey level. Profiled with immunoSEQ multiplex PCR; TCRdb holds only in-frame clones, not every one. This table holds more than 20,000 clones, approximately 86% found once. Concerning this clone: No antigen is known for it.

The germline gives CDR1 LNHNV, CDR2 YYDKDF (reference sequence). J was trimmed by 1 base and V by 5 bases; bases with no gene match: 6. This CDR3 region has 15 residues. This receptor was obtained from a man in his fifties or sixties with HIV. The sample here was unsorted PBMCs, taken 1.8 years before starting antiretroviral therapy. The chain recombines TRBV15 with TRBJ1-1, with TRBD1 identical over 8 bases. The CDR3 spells CATSLPGQANTEAFF. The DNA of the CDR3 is TGTGCCACCAGCCTTCCGGGACAGGCGAACACTGAAGCTTTCTTT.